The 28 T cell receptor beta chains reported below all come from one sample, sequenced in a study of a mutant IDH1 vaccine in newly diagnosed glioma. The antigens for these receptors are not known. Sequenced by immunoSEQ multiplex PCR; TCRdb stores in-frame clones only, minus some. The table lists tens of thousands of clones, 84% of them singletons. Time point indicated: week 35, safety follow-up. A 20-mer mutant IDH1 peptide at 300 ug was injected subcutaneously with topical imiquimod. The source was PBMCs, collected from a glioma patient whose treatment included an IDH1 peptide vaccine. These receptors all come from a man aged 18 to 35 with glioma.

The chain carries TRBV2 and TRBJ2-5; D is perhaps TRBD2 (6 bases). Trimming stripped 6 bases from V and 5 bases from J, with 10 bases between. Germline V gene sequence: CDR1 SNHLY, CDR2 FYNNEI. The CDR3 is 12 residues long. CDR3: CASRRRAETQYF. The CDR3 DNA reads TGTGCCAGCAGGAGGAGGGCCGAGACCCAGTACTTC.

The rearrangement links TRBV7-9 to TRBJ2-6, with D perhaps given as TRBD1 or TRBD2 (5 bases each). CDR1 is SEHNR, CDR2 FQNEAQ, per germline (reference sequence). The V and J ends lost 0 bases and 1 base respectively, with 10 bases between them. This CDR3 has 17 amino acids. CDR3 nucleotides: TGTGCCAGCAGCTTAGCCCAAGAGGGGTCTGGGGCCAACGTCCTGACTTTC. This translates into CASSLAQEGSGANVLTF. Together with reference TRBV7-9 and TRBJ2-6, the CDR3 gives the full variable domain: DTGVSQNPRHKITKRGQNVTFRCDPISEHNRLYWYRQTLGQGPEFLTYFQNEAQLEKSRLLSDRFSAERPKGSFSTLEIQRTEQGDSAMYLCASSLAQEGSGANVLTFGAGSRLTVL.

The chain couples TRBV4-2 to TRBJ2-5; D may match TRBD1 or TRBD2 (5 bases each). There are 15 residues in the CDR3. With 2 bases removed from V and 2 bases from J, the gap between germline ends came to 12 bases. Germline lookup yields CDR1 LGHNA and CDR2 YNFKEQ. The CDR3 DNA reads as TGTGCCAGCAGCCAAAGTGGGGACCGGCAAGAGACCCAGTACTTC. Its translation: CASSQSGDRQETQYF.

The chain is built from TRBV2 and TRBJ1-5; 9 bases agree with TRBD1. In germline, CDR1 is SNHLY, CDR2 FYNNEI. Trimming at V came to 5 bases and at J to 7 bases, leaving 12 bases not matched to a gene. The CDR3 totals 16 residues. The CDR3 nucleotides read TGTGCCAGCAGTTTCCAGGGACAGGGAGGTAGGCAGCCCCAGCATTTT. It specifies CASSFQGQGGRQPQHF.

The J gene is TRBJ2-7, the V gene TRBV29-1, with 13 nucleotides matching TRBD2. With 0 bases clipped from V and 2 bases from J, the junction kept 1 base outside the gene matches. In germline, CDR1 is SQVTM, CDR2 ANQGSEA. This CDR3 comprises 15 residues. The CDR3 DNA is TGCAGCGTTGAAGATGGGACTAGCGGGGCCTACGAGCAGTACTTC. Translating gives CSVEDGTSGAYEQYF.

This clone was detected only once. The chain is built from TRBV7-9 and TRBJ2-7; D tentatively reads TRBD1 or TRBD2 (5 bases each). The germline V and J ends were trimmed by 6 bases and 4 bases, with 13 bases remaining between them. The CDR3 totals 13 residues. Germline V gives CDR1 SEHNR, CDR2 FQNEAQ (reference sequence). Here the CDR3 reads CASRPSGTYEQYF. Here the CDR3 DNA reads TGTGCCAGCAGGCCCTCGGGGACGTACGAGCAGTACTTC. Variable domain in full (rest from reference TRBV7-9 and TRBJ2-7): DTGVSQNPRHKITKRGQNVTFRCDPISEHNRLYWYRQTLGQGPEFLTYFQNEAQLEKSRLLSDRFSAERPKGSFSTLEIQRTEQGDSAMYLCASRPSGTYEQYFGPGTRLTVT.

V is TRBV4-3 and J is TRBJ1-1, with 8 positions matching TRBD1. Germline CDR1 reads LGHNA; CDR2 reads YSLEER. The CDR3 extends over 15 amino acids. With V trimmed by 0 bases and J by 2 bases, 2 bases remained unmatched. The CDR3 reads CASSQDAGGNTEAFF. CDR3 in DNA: TGCGCCAGCAGCCAAGATGCAGGGGGCAACACTGAAGCTTTCTTT.

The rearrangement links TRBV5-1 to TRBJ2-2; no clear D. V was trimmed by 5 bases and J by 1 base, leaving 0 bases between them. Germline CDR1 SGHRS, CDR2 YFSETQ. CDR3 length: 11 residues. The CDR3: CASRNTGELFF. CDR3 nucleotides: TGCGCCAGCAGGAACACCGGGGAGCTGTTTTTT.

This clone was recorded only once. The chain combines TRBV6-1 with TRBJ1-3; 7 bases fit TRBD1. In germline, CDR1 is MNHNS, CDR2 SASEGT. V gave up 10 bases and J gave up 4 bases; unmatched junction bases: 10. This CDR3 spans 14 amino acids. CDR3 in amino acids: CATGGQYGGNTIYF. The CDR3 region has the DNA TGTGCCACGGGGGGACAGTACGGGGGAAACACCATATATTTT.

CDR3 sequence reads: CASSERESQPQHF. The CDR3, as DNA: TGTGCCAGCAGTGAAAGGGAGAGTCAGCCCCAGCATTTT. The chain combines TRBV6-1 with TRBJ1-5; D gene unclear. Germline loops: CDR1 MNHNS, CDR2 SASEGT. CDR3 length equals 13 residues. V was clipped by 2 bases and J by 6 bases, with 8 bases between them.

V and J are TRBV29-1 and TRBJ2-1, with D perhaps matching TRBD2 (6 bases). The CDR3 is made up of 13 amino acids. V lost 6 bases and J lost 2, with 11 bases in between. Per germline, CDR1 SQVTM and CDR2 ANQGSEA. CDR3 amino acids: CSVSGGTYNEQFF. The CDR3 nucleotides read TGCAGCGTCTCTGGAGGGACCTACAATGAGCAGTTCTTC.

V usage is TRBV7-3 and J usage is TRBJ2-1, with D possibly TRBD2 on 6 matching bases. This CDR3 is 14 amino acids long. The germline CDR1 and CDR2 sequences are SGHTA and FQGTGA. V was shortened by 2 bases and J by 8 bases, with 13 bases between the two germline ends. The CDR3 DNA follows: TGTGCCAGCAGCTTAGGAGGGCGCAGGGATGAGCAGTTCTTC. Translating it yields CASSLGGRRDEQFF. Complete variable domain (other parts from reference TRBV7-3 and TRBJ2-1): GAGVSQTPSNKVTEKGKYVELRCDPISGHTALYWYRQSLGQGPEFLIYFQGTGAADDSGLPNDRFFAVRPEGSVSTLKIQRTERGDSAVYLCASSLGGRRDEQFFGPGTRLTVL.

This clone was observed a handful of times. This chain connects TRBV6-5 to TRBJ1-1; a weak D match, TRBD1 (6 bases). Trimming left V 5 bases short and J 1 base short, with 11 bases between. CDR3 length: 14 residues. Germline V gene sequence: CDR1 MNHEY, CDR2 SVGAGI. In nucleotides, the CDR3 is TGTGCCAGCAGTGGGGGCTCCTGGAACACTGAAGCTTTCTTT. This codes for CASSGGSWNTEAFF.

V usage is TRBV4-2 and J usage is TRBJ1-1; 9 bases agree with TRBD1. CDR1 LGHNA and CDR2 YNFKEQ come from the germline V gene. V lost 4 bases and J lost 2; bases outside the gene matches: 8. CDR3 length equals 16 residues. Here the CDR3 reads CASSPWTGEVNTEAFF. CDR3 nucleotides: TGTGCCAGCAGCCCCTGGACAGGGGAGGTTAACACTGAAGCTTTCTTT.

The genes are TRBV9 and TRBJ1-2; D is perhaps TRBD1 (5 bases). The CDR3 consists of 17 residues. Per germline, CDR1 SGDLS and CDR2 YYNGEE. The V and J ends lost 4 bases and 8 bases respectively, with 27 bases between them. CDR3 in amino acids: CASSLTGTEIGKDGYTF. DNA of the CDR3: TGTGCCAGCAGCCTAACCGGGACGGAAATCGGCAAGGACGGCTACACCTTC. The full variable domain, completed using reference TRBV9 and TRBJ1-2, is DSGVTQTPKHLITATGQRVTLRCSPRSGDLSVYWYQQSLDQGLQFLIQYYNGEERAKGNILERFSAQQFPDLHSELNLSSLELGDSALYFCASSLTGTEIGKDGYTFGSGTRLTVV.

CDR3 residues: CAWRKARTAINYGYTF. The CDR3 DNA is TGTGCCTGGAGAAAGGCCCGGACAGCAATTAACTATGGCTACACCTTC. This chain joins TRBV30 and TRBJ1-2, with a possible D match to TRBD1 (6 bases). This CDR3 is 16 amino acids long. CDR1 and CDR2 (germline): GTSNPN, SVGIG (reference sequence). Trimming took 3 bases from V and 1 from J, leaving 18 bases between them. Supplemented by reference TRBV30 and TRBJ1-2, the full variable domain reads SQTIHQWPATLVQPVGSPLSLECTVEGTSNPNLYWYRQAAGRGLQLLFYSVGIGQISSEVPQNLSASRPQDRQFILSSKKLLLSDSGFYLCAWRKARTAINYGYTFGSGTRLTVV.

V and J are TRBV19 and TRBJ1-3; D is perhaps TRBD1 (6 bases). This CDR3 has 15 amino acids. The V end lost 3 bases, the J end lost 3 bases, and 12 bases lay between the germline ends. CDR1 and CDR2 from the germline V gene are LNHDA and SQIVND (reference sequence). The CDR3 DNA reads TGTGCCAGTAGTATCGGGGGGCGTCGTGGAAACACCATATATTTT. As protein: CASSIGGRRGNTIYF.

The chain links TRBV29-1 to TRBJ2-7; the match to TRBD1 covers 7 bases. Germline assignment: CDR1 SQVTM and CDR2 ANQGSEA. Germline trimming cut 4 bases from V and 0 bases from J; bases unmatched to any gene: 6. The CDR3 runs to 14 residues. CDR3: CSVAPGQISYEQYF. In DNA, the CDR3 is TGCAGCGTTGCACCGGGACAGATCTCCTACGAGCAGTACTTC.

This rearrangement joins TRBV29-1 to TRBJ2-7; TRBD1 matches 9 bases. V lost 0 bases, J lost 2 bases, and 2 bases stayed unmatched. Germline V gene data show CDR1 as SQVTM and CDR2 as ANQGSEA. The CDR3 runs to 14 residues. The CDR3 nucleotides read TGCAGCGTTGAAGATCGACAGGGGGCCTACGAGCAGTACTTC. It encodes CSVEDRQGAYEQYF.

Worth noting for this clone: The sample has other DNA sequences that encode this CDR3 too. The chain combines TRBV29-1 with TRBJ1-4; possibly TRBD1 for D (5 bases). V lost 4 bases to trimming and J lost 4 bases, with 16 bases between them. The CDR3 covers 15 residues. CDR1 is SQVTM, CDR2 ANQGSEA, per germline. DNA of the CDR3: TGCAGCGTTGCTCTGGGGGGTCGCTATAATGAAAAACTGTTTTTT. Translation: CSVALGGRYNEKLFF. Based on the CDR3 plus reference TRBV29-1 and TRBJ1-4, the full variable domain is SAVISQKPSRDICQRGTSLTIQCQVDSQVTMMFWYRQQPGQSLTLIATANQGSEATYESGFVIDKFPISRPNLTFSTLTVSNMSPEDSSIYLCSVALGGRYNEKLFFGSGTQLSVL.

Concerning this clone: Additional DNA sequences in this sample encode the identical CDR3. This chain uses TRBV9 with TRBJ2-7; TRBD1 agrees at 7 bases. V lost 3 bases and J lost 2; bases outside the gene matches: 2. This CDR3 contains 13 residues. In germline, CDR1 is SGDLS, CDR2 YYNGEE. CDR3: CASSAQGAYEQYF. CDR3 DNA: TGTGCCAGCAGCGCGCAGGGGGCCTACGAGCAGTACTTC.

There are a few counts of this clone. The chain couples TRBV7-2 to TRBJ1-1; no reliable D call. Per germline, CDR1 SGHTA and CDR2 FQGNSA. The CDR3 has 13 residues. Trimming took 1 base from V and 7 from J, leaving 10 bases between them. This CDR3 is CASSLEGWGEAFF. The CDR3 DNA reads TGTGCCAGCAGCTTAGAGGGATGGGGTGAAGCTTTCTTT.

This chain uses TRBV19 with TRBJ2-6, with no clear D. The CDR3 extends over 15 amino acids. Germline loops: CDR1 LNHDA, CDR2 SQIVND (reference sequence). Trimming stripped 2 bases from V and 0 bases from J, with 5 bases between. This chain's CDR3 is CASSILRSGANVLTF. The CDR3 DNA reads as TGTGCCAGTAGTATACTCCGCTCTGGGGCCAACGTCCTGACTTTC. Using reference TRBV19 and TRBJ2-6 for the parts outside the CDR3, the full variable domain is DGGITQSPKYLFRKEGQNVTLSCEQNLNHDAMYWYRQDPGQGLRLIYYSQIVNDFQKGDIAEGYSVSREKKESFPLTVTSAQKNPTAFYLCASSILRSGANVLTFGAGSRLTVL.

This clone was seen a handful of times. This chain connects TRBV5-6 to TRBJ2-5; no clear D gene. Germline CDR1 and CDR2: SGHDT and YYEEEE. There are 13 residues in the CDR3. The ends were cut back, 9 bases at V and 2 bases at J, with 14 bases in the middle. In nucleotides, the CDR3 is TGTGCCACCGCCCCGACCGGGCAAGAGACCCAGTACTTC. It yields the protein CATAPTGQETQYF.

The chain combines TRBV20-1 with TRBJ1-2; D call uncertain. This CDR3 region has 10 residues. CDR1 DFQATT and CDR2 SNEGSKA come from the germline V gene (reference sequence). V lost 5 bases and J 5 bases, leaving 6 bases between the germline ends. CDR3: CSAYEYGYTF. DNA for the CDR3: TGCAGTGCTTATGAGTATGGCTACACCTTC.

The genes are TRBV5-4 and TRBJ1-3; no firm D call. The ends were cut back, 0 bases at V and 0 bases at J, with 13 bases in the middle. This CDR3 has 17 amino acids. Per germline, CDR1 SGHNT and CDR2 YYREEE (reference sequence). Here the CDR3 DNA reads TGTGCCAGCAGCTTGGGGCGGCAGACTAACTCTGGAAACACCATATATTTT. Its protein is CASSLGRQTNSGNTIYF.

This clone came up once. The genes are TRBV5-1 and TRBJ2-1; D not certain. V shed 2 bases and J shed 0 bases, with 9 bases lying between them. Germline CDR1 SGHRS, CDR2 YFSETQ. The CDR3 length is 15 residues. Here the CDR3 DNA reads TGCGCCAGCAGCTTCGGCGGAAGCTCCTACAATGAGCAGTTCTTC. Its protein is CASSFGGSSYNEQFF. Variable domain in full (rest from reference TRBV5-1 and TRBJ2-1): KAGVTQTPRYLIKTRGQQVTLSCSPISGHRSVSWYQQTPGQGLQFLFEYFSETQRNKGNFPGRFSGRQFSNSRSEMNVSTLELGDSALYLCASSFGGSSYNEQFFGPGTRLTVL.

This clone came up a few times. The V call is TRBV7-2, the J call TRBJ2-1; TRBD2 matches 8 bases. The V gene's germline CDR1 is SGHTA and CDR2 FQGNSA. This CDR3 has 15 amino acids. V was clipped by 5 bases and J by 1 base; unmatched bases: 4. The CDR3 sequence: CASSRSGGSYNEQFF. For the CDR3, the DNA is TGTGCCAGCAGCCGGAGCGGGGGATCCTACAATGAGCAGTTCTTC.